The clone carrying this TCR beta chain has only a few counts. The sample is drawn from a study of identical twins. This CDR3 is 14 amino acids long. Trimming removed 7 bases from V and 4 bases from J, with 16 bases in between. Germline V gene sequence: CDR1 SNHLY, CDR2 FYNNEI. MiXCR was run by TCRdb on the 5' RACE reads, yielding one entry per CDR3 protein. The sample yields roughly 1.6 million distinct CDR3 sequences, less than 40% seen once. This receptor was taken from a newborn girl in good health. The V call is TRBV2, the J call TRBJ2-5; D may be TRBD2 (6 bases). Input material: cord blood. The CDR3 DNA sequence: TGTGCCAGCAAAGGGCTAGCGCCGCGAGAGACCCAGTACTTC. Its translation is CASKGLAPRETQYF.